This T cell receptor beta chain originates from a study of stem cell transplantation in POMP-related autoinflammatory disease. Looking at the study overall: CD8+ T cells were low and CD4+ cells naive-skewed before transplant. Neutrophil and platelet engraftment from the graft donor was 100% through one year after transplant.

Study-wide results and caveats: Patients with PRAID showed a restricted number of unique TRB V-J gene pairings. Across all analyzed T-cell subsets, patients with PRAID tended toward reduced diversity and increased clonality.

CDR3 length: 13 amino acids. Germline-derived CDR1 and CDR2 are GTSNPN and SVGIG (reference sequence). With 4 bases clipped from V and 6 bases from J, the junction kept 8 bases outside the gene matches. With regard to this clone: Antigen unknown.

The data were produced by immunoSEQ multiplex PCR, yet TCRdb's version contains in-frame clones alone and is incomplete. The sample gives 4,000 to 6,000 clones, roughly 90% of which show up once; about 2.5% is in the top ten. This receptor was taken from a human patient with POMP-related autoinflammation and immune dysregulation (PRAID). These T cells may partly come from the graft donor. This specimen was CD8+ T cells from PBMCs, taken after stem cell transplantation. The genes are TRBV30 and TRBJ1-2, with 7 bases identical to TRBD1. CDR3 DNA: TGTGCCTGGACATTCGGGCAGGGGGATGGCTACACCTTC. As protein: CAWTFGQGDGYTF.